These T cell receptor beta chains were read from a single sample in a study of blood T cells in healthy people across ages. TCRdb re-analysed the 5' RACE reads in MiXCR, keeping a single row per CDR3 protein. This table holds around 820,000 distinct CDR3 sequences, approximately 25% found once. These records were also assigned to another study, of T cells of mothers and their children.

Sequenced material: blood. The receptors were gathered from a boy aged 5 to 17 in good health. CDR3s leave out the opening cysteine and the closing phenylalanine or tryptophan.

v_gene,CDR3aa
TRBV7-9,ADTDRENTGELF
TRBV29-1,SVLDRGTYEQY
TRBV7-3,ASSGGPNSGANVLT
TRBV3-1,ASSQGGSSPYEQY
TRBV12-3/TRBV12-4,ASSADGSTEAF
TRBV4-1,ASSQEGVLADSTDTQY
TRBV25-1,ASQLTGGYTEAF
TRBV7-2,ASSHYGGSQPQH
TRBV7-2,ASSLAGLQQETQY
TRBV24-1,ATRGTGEETQY